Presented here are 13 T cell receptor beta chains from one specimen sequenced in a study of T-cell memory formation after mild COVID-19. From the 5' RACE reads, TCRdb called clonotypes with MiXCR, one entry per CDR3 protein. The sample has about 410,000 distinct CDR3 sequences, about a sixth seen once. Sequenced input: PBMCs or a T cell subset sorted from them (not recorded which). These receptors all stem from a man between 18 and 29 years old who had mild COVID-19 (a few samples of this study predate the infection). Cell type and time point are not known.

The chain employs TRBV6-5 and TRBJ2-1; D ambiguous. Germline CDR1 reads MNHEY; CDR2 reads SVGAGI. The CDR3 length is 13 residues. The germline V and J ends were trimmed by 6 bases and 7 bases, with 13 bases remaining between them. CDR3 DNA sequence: TGTGCCAGCAGCTCCCGTCGGCGGAATGAGCAGTTCTTC. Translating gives CASSSRRRNEQFF.

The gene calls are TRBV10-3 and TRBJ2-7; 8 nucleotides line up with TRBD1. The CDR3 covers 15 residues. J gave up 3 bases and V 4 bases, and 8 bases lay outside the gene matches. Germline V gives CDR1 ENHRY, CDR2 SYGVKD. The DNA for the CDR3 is TGTGCCATCAGTGGCCGACAGGGGACGATCTACGAGCAGTACTTC. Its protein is CAISGRQGTIYEQYF.

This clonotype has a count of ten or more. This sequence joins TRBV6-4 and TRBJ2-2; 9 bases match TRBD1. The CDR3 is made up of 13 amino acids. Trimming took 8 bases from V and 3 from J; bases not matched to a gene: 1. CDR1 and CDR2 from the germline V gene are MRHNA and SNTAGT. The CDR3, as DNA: TGTGCCAGCCGGGACAGGGACACCGGGGAGCTGTTTTTT. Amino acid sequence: CASRDRDTGELFF.

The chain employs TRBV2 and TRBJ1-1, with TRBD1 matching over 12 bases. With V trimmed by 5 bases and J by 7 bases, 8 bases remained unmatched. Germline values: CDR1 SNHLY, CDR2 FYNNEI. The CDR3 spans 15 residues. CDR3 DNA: TGTGCCAGCAGTATAGGGACAGGGGGCCGCAGTGAAGCTTTCTTT. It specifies CASSIGTGGRSEAFF. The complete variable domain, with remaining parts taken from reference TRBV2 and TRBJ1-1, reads EPEVTQTPSHQVTQMGQEVILRCVPISNHLYFYWYRQILGQKVEFLVSFYNNEISEKSEIFDDQFSVERPDGSNFTLKIRSTKLEDSAMYFCASSIGTGGRSEAFFGQGTRLTVV.

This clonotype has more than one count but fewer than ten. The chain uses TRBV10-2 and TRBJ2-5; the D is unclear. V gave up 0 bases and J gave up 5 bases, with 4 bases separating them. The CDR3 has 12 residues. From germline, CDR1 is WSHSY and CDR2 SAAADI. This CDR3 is CASSESGETQYF. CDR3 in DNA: TGCGCCAGCAGTGAGTCAGGGGAGACCCAGTACTTC.

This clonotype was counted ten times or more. The CDR3: CASSSGQGFVNEQFF. Here the CDR3 DNA reads TGTGCCAGCAGCTCCGGACAGGGATTCGTGAATGAGCAGTTCTTC. V usage is TRBV7-3 and J usage is TRBJ2-1; 8 bases align to TRBD1. This CDR3 is 15 amino acids long. V gave up 4 bases and J gave up 7 bases; unmatched junction bases: 9. The germline V gene has CDR1 SGHTA and CDR2 FQGTGA.

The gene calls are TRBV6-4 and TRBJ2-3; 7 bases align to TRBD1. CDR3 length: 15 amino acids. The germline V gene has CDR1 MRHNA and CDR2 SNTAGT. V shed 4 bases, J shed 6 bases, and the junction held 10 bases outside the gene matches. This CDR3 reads CASSGTGSSLDTQYF. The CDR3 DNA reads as TGTGCCAGCAGTGGGACAGGATCGTCCCTCGATACGCAGTATTTT.

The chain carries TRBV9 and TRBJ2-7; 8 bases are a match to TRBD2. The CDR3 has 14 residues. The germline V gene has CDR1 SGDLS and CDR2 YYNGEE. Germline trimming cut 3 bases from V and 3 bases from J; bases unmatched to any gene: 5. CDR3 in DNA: TGTGCCAGCAGCGCAGGGACTAGGATCTACGAGCAGTACTTC. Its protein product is CASSAGTRIYEQYF.

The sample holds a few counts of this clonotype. The CDR3 DNA reads TGTGCCAGCAGTTTCGGACAAAAAGAGACCCAGTACTTC. Translated, it gives CASSFGQKETQYF. V and J are TRBV12-3 or TRBV12-4 and TRBJ2-5; possible D gene TRBD1, 5 bases. The CDR3 totals 13 residues. The V and J ends lost 3 bases and 3 bases respectively, with 8 bases between them.

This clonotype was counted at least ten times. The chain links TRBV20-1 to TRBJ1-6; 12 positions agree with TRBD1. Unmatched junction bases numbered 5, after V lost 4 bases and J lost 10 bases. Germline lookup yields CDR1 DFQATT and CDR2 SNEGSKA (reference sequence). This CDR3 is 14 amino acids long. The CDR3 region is CSANSGTGGSPLHF. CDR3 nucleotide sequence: TGCAGTGCTAACTCCGGGACAGGGGGCTCACCCCTCCACTTT.

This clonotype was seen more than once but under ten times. For the CDR3, the DNA is TGTGCCAGCAGCTCCCCGCGTAAGGTTGGCTACACCTTC. This translates into CASSSPRKVGYTF. V gene TRBV7-6 combines with J gene TRBJ1-2; D uncertain. This CDR3 has 13 amino acids. V was pared by 4 bases and J by 7 bases, with 13 bases between. Germline V gives CDR1 SGHVS, CDR2 FNYEAQ.

CDR3 sequence (DNA): TGTGCCAGCAGCAAAACTCGGGCAGGTTGGAGCCCTGGGGCCAACGTCCTGACTTTC. This gives the protein CASSKTRAGWSPGANVLTF. This chain connects TRBV21-1 to TRBJ2-6; no DNA check was done on the table's D call, TRBD1. TRBV21-1 represents a pseudogene. CDR3 size: 19 residues.

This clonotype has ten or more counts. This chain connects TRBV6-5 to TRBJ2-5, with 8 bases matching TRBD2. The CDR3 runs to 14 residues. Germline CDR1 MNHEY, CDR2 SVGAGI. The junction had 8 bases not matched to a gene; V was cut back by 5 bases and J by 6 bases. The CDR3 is CASSQIAGKKTQYF. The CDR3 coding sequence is TGTGCCAGCAGTCAGATAGCGGGAAAAAAGACCCAGTACTTC.